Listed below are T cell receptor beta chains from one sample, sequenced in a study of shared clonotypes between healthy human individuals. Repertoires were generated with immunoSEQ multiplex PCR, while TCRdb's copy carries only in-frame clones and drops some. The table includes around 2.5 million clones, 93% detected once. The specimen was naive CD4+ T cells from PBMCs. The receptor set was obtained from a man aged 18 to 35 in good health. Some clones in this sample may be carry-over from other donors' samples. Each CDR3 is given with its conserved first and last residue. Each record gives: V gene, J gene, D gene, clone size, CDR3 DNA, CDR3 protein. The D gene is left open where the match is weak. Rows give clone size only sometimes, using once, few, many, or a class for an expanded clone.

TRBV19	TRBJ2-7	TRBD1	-	TGTGCCAGTAGTACCCATGGGACAGGACAACTCTACGAGCAGTACTTC	CASSTHGTGQLYEQYF
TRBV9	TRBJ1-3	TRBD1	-	TGTGCCAGCAGCGCCCTACTTGGGACAGACTCTGGAAACACCATATATTTT	CASSALLGTDSGNTIYF
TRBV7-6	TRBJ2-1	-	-	TGTGCCAGCAGCTCATACCCCGACAGGCCTAGCTCCTACAATGAGCAGTTCTTC	CASSSYPDRPSSYNEQFF
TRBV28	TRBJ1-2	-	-	TGTGCCAGCAGTTTACCAGGGGTGCGCGGCTACACCTTC	CASSLPGVRGYTF
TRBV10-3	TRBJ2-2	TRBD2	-	TGTGCCATCAGTGGGGGGCTAGCGGGACCGAACACCGGGGAGCTGTTTTTT	CAISGGLAGPNTGELFF
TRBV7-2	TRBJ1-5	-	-	TGTGCCAGCAGCTTAGGCTCGCAAAATCAGCCCCAGCATTTT	CASSLGSQNQPQHF
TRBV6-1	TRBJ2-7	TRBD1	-	TGTGCCAGCAGTCCGGGACAGGGGACCGAGCAGTACTTC	CASSPGQGTEQYF
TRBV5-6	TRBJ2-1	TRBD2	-	TGTGCCAGCAGCTTCCTCTCGGCGGCGGCTAGCGGGAGGACTGAGCAGTTCTTC	CASSFLSAAASGRTEQFF
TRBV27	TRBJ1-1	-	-	TGTGCCAGCCGGTCGGCAGGCTCACCCACTGAAGCTTTCTTT	CASRSAGSPTEAFF
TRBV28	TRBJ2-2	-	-	TGTGCCGTCCCCCGGGAGAAGATACCTACCGGGGAGCTGTTTTTT	CAVPREKIPTGELFF
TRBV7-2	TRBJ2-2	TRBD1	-	TGTGCCAGCAGCTTAGTACAGGGGCGACCCACCGGGGAGCTGTTTTTT	CASSLVQGRPTGELFF
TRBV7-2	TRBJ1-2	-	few	TGTGCCAGCAGCCCACTGGGGGGCGTGGATGGCTACACCTTC	CASSPLGGVDGYTF